This TCR beta chain is from a study of breast tumors, draining lymph nodes, adjacent tissues. V gave up 5 bases and J gave up 5 bases; unmatched junction bases: 6. The CDR3 consists of 14 residues. Breast cancer patients provided tissue from their axillary draining lymph nodes. In this sample, this clonotype turned up a few times. One entry per CDR3 protein, called by TCRdb with MiXCR from the multiplex PCR reads. The sample records 150,000 to 200,000 distinct CDR3 sequences, 33% being singletons. The chain has TRBV12-3 or TRBV12-4 and TRBJ1-1, with 9 positions matching TRBD1. The source of this sequence is a female donor with breast cancer. Some clones in this sample may be carry-over from other donors' samples. Sequenced sample: axillary lymph node tissue. CDR3 loop: CASSPGTGRTEAFF. CDR3 coding DNA: TGTGCCAGCAGTCCCGGGACAGGGAGGACTGAAGCTTTCTTT.